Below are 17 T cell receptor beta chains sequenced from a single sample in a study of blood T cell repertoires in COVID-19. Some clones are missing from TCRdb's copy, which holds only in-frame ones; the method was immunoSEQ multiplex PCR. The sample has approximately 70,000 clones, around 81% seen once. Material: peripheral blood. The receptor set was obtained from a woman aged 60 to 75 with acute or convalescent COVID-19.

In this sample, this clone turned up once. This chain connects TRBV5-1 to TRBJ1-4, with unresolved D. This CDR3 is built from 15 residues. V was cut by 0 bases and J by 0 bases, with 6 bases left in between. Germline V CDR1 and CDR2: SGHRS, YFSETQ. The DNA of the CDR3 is TGCGCCAGCAGCTTGGCGGGGACAACTAATGAAAAACTGTTTTTT. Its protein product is CASSLAGTTNEKLFF.

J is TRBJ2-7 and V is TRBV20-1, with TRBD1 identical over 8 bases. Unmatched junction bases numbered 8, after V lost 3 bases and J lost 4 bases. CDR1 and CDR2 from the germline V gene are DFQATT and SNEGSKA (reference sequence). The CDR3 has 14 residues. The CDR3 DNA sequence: TGCAGTGCTAGTGTGCAGGGGGCGGGATACGAGCAGTACTTC. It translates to CSASVQGAGYEQYF.

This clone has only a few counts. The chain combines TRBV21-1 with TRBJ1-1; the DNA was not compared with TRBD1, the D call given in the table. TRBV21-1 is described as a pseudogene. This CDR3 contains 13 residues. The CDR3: CASSRTGVTEAFF. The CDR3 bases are TGTGCCAGCAGTAGGACAGGGGTCACTGAAGCTTTCTTT.

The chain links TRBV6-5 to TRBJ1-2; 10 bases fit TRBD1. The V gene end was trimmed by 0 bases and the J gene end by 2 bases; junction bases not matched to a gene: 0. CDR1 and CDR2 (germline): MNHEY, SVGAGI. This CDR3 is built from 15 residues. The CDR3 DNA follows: TGTGCCAGCAGTTACTCGGACAGGGGGAACTATGGCTACACCTTC. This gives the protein CASSYSDRGNYGYTF.

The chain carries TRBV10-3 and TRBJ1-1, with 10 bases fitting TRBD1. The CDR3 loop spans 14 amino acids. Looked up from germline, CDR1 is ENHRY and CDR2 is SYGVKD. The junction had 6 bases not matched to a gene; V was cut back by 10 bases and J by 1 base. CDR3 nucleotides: TGTGCCACTACCGGGACAGGGGCGAACACTGAAGCTTTCTTT. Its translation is CATTGTGANTEAFF.

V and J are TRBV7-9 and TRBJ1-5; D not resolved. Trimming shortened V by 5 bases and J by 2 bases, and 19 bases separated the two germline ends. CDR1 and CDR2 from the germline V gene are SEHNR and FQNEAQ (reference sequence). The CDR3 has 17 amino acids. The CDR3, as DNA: TGTGCCAGCAGCGGAGGAGGAGGGCTCGGGGGCAATCAGCCCCAGCATTTT. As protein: CASSGGGGLGGNQPQHF.

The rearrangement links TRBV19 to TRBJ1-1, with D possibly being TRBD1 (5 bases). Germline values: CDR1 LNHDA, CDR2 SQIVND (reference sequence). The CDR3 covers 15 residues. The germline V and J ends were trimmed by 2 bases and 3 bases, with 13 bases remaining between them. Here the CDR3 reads CASSIREGRDTEAFF. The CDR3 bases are TGTGCCAGTAGTATACGGGAGGGGCGGGACACTGAAGCTTTCTTT.

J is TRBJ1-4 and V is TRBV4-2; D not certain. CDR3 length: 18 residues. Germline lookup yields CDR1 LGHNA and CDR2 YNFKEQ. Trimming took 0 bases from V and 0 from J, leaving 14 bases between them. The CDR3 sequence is CASSQDRLTSATNEKLFF. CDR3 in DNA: TGTGCCAGCAGCCAAGATCGACTTACCTCCGCAACTAATGAAAAACTGTTTTTT.

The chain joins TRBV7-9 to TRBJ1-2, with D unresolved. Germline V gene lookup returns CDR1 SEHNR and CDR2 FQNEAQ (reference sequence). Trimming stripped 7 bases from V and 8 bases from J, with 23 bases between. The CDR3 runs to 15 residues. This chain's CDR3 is CASTTSPERPSGYTF. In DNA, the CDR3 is TGTGCCAGCACCACGTCCCCGGAGCGCCCGTCGGGCTACACCTTC.

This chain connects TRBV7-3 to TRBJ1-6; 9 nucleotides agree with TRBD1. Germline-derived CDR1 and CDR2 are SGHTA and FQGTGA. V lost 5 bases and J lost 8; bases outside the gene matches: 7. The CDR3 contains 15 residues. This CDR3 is CASSEQGAQDSPLHF. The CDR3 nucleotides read TGTGCCAGCAGCGAACAGGGGGCGCAAGATTCACCCCTCCACTTT. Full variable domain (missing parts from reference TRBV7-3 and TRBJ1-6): GAGVSQTPSNKVTEKGKYVELRCDPISGHTALYWYRQSLGQGPEFLIYFQGTGAADDSGLPNDRFFAVRPEGSVSTLKIQRTERGDSAVYLCASSEQGAQDSPLHFGNGTRLTVT.

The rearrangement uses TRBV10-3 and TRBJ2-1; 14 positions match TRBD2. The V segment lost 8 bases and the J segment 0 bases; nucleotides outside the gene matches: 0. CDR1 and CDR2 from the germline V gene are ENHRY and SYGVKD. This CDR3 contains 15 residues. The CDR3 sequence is CAIGTSGGSYNEQFF. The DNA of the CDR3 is TGTGCCATCGGGACTAGCGGGGGCTCCTACAATGAGCAGTTCTTC.

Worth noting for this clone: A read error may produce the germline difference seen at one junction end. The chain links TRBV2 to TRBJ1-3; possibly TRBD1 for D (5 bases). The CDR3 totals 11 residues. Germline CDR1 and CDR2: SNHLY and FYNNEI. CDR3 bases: TGTGCCAGCCGGGAGGGGCGGACCTTCACTTTT. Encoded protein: CASREGRTFTF.

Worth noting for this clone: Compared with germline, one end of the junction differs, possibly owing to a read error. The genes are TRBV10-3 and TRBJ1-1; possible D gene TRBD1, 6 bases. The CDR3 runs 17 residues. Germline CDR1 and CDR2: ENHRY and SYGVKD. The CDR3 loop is CAISPTREQGANAEAFF. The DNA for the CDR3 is TGTGCCATCAGTCCAACCCGGGAACAGGGCGCGAACGCTGAAGCTTTCTTT.

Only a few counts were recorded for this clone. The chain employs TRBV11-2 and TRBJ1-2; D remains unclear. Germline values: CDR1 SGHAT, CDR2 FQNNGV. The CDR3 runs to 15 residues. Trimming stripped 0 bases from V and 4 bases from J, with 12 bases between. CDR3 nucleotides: TGTGCCAGCAGCTTAGAACCGGGGTCTCGCTATGGCTACACCTTC. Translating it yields CASSLEPGSRYGYTF. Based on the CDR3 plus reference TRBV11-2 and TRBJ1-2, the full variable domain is EAGVAQSPRYKIIEKRQSVAFWCNPISGHATLYWYQQILGQGPKLLIQFQNNGVVDDSQLPKDRFSAERLKGVDSTLKIQPAKLEDSAVYLCASSLEPGSRYGYTFGSGTRLTVV.

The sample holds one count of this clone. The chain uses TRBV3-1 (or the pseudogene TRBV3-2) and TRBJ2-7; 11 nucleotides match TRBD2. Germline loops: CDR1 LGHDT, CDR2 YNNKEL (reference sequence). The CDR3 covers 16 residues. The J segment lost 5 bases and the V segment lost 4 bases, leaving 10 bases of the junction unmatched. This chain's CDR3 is CASSRSRLAGTDEQYF. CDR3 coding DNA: TGTGCCAGCAGCCGCAGTAGACTAGCGGGGACCGACGAGCAGTACTTC.

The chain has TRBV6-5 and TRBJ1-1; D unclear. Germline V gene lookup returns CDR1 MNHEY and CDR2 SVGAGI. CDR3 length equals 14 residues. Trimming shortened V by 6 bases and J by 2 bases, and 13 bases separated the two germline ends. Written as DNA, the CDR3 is TGTGCCAGCAGCCGTCACACAGAAAACACTGAAGCTTTCTTT. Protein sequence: CASSRHTENTEAFF.

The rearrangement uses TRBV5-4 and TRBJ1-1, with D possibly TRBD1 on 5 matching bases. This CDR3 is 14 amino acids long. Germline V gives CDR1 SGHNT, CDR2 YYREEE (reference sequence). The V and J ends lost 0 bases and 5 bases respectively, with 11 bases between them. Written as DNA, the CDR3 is TGTGCCAGCAGCTTGGATCTGGAGGGGACTGAAGCTTTCTTT. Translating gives CASSLDLEGTEAFF.